What follows is one TCR beta chain and its context. The germline V gene has CDR1 MNHEY and CDR2 SVGEGT. This CDR3 spans 15 amino acids. These data are taken from a study of tumor-infiltrating lymphocytes in oesophageal squamous cell carcinoma. TCRdb reprocessed the PCR reads with MiXCR, giving one entry per CDR3 protein. The sample records 14,000 or so distinct CDR3 sequences, 50% being singletons. Sequenced: esophageal tumor tissue. The J gene is TRBJ2-3, the V gene TRBV6-2 or TRBV6-3; 11 bases align to TRBD2. The DNA matches TRBJ2-7 better at its end, which makes the J call doubtful. The clonotype originates from a male donor with esophageal squamous cell carcinoma. The DNA of the CDR3 is TGTGCCAGCAGGACAAGGGGACTAGCGGACTACGAGCAGTACTTC. It specifies CASRTRGLADYEQYF.